The rows below give T cell receptor beta chains drawn from one sample of a study of blood T cell repertoires in COVID-19. Measured with immunoSEQ multiplex PCR; TCRdb has only the in-frame clones, and not every one. The table records roughly 100,000 clones, approximately 90% of them present only once. The sample taken for sequencing was peripheral blood. The receptors were sampled from a man aged 45-65 years with acute or convalescent COVID-19. Both conserved end residues are part of each CDR3. The order of the fields is V gene, D gene, CDR3 length, clone size, J gene, CDR3 protein, CDR3 DNA. A D gene is named only where the DNA matches it firmly. The size of a clone is reported for some rows only, either as once, few or many, or as a class for expanded clones.

TRBV7-2	TRBD1	16	.	TRBJ2-3	CASSFGTGGSWDTQYF	TGTGCCAGCAGCTTCGGGACAGGGGGGAGCTGGGATACGCAGTATTTT
TRBV27	.	15	.	TRBJ1-4	CASSLSGGSGEKLFF	TGTGCCAGCAGTTTATCGGGGGGGTCGGGCGAAAAACTGTTTTTT
TRBV6-4	.	15	.	TRBJ2-1	CASSPGGLPYNEQFF	TGTGCCAGCAGTCCAGGAGGGCTACCCTACAATGAGCAGTTCTTC
TRBV7-3	.	14	.	TRBJ2-3	CASSLRGITDTQYF	TGTGCCAGCAGCTTGCGGGGTATCACAGATACGCAGTATTTT
TRBV4-2	.	17	.	TRBJ1-6	CASSQDSGAKGDSPLHF	TGTGCCAGCAGCCAAGATAGTGGGGCGAAAGGAGATTCACCCCTCCACTTT
TRBV5-4	.	14	.	TRBJ2-1	CASSPPPSYNEQFF	TGTGCCAGCAGCCCTCCCCCCTCCTACAATGAGCAGTTCTTC
TRBV4-3	.	15	.	TRBJ1-1	CASSQDDRGLAEAFF	TGCGCCAGCAGCCAAGATGATCGGGGTCTGGCTGAAGCTTTCTTT
TRBV10-3	.	13	.	TRBJ1-1	CAISTRGNTEAFF	TGTGCCATCAGTACCAGGGGGAACACTGAAGCTTTCTTT
TRBV24-1	.	16	.	TRBJ2-1	CATSDTEGRTYNEQFF	TGTGCCACCAGTGATACCGAGGGGAGGACCTACAATGAGCAGTTCTTC
TRBV6-6	.	14	.	TRBJ2-7	CARQRDRCSYEQYF	TGTGCCAGGCAGCGGGACAGGTGCTCCTACGAGCAGTACTTC
TRBV5-1	TRBD1	15	.	TRBJ2-1	CASSGGTGNYNEQFF	TGCGCCAGCAGCGGAGGGACAGGGAACTACAATGAGCAGTTCTTC
TRBV5-8	.	17	.	TRBJ2-3	CASSLAGRRGPTDTQYF	TGTGCCAGCAGCTTGGCCGGTCGGCGGGGCCCCACAGATACGCAGTATTTT
TRBV30	TRBD1	13	.	TRBJ1-2	CAWGDRRDYGYTF	TGTGCCTGGGGGGACAGAAGGGACTATGGCTACACCTTC
TRBV9	.	16	.	TRBJ1-3	CASSVGAGAGGNTIYF	TGTGCCAGCAGCGTAGGGGCGGGGGCAGGCGGAAACACCATATATTTT
TRBV5-1	.	12	.	TRBJ2-7	CASSRGTHEQYF	TGCGCCAGCAGCCGGGGGACCCACGAGCAGTACTTC
TRBV28	.	17	.	TRBJ1-4	CASSSRGAGKTNEKLFF	TGTGCCAGCAGTTCGCGGGGGGCGGGCAAAACTAATGAAAAACTGTTTTTT
TRBV5-4	.	20	.	TRBJ2-4	CASSPILLGPTSLAKNIQYF	TGTGCCAGCAGCCCAATACTATTGGGTCCCACCTCCCTAGCCAAAAACATTCAGTACTTC
TRBV10-2	.	12	.	TRBJ2-7	CASSDSRSEQYF	TGCGCCAGCAGTGACTCCAGATCCGAGCAGTACTTC
TRBV11-3	.	15	.	TRBJ1-1	CASSLDQGVRTEAFF	TGTGCCAGCAGCTTAGATCAAGGGGTACGAACTGAAGCTTTCTTT
TRBV5-8	.	15	.	TRBJ1-5	CASSSGTKANQPQHF	TGTGCCAGCAGCTCCGGGACAAAGGCTAATCAGCCCCAGCATTTT
TRBV25-1	TRBD2	16	.	TRBJ2-3	CASSASGGGGTDTQYF	TGTGCCAGCAGTGCTAGCGGGGGGGGAGGCACAGATACGCAGTATTTT
TRBV7-8	.	13	.	TRBJ1-5	CASSLVEGQPQHF	TGTGCCAGCAGCTTAGTTGAGGGTCAGCCCCAGCATTTT
TRBV25-1	.	13	.	TRBJ2-7	CASTPGQTYEQYF	TGTGCCAGCACACCGGGACAAACCTACGAGCAGTACTTC
TRBV11-3	.	14	.	TRBJ1-4	CASSHARGNEKLFF	TGTGCCAGCAGTCACGCTCGGGGGAATGAAAAACTGTTTTTT
TRBV10-3	.	15	once	TRBJ2-5	CAISEGGAGGETQYF	TGTGCCATCAGTGAAGGAGGCGCAGGAGGAGAGACCCAGTACTTC
TRBV3-1/TRBV3-2	.	15	.	TRBJ1-1	CASSPTGFRGTEAFF	TGTGCCAGCAGCCCTACGGGCTTTAGGGGAACTGAAGCTTTCTTT
TRBV5-4	.	13	.	TRBJ2-7	CASSLASSYEQYF	TGTGCCAGCAGCTTGGCTAGCTCCTACGAGCAGTACTTC
TRBV10-3	.	12	.	TRBJ2-7	CAISPDSYEQYF	TGTGCCATCAGTCCCGACAGCTACGAGCAGTACTTC
TRBV7-6	.	13	.	TRBJ1-1	CASSPTVNTEAFF	TGTGCCAGCAGCCCGACAGTGAACACTGAAGCTTTCTTT
TRBV6-2/TRBV6-3	TRBD1	17	.	TRBJ1-2	CASSYLGTGVDNYGYTF	TGTGCCAGCAGTTACCTGGGGACAGGGGTGGATAACTATGGCTACACCTTC
TRBV3-1/TRBV3-2	.	14	.	TRBJ1-2	CASSQNTRLYGYTF	TGTGCCAGCAGCCAAAACACCAGGCTCTATGGCTACACCTTC
TRBV2	.	15	.	TRBJ1-5	CASGITASGNQPQHF	TGTGCCAGCGGTATTACAGCCTCTGGGAATCAGCCCCAGCATTTT
TRBV18	TRBD2	18	few	TRBJ2-6	CASSRLAGENSGANVLTF	TGTGCCAGCTCAAGACTAGCGGGGGAGAACTCTGGGGCCAACGTCCTGACTTTC
TRBV19	.	17	.	TRBJ2-5	CASSMPRSGSGRQTQYF	TGTGCCAGTAGTATGCCCCGGTCGGGATCAGGACGTCAGACCCAGTACTTC
TRBV19	TRBD1	15	.	TRBJ1-6	CASSPPGQTSSPLHF	TGTGCCAGTAGCCCACCGGGACAGACCTCTTCACCCCTCCACTTT
TRBV24-1	TRBD2	15	.	TRBJ2-3	CATSAGLPLADTQYF	TGTGCCACCAGTGCGGGACTACCCTTGGCAGATACGCAGTATTTT
TRBV2	.	14	.	TRBJ1-2	CASSDRDIRYGYTF	TGTGCCAGCAGTGACCGGGACATCCGCTATGGCTACACCTTC
TRBV5-1	TRBD1	16	.	TRBJ2-5	CASSYWTGNWEETQYF	TGCGCCAGCAGCTACTGGACAGGGAACTGGGAAGAGACCCAGTACTTC
TRBV5-4	.	15	.	TRBJ2-7	CASSPAGGRSYEQYF	TGTGCCAGCAGCCCTGCTGGGGGCAGATCCTACGAGCAGTACTTC
TRBV28	.	13	.	TRBJ2-5	CASCRGGQETQYF	TGTGCCAGCTGCCGGGGAGGACAAGAGACCCAGTACTTC
TRBV6-4	TRBD1	14	.	TRBJ2-1	CASSPHRGRNEQFF	TGTGCCAGCAGTCCTCACAGGGGACGTAATGAGCAGTTCTTC
TRBV10-1	TRBD2	16	.	TRBJ2-3	CASSTVGTTSTDTQYF	TGCGCCAGCAGTACTGTGGGGACTACTAGCACAGATACGCAGTATTTT